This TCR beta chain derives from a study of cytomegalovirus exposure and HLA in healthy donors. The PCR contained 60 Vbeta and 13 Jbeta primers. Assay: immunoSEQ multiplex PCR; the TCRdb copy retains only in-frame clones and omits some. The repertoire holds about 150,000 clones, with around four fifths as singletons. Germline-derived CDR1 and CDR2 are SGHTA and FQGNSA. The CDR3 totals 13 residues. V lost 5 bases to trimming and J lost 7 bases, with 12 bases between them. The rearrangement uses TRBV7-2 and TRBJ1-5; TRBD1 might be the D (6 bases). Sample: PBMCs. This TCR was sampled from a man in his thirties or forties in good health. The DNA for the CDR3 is TGTGCCAGCAGCCCCAGGGGAAGGCAGCCCCAGCATTTT. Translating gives CASSPRGRQPQHF. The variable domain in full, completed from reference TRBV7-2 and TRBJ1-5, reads GAGVSQSPSNKVTEKGKDVELRCDPISGHTALYWYRQSLGQGLEFLIYFQGNSAPDKSGLPSDRFSAERTGGSVSTLTIQRTQQEDSAVYLCASSPRGRQPQHFGDGTRLSIL.